These T cell receptor beta chains were read from a single sample in a study of naive and memory T cell subsets. TCRdb independently ran MiXCR on the UMI-ligation and nested PCR reads; one entry per CDR3 protein. The table shows some 3,000 distinct CDR3 sequences, with 5.2% occurring only once. Sequenced input: CD4+ TEMRA cells from blood. The receptors here all came from a human donor in good health. The CDR3 runs from the conserved cysteine through the conserved F or W. D genes are given only for firm matches. Some rows have no size entry. The others give once, few or many, or a class for an expanded clone.

j_call: TRBJ2-1; d_call: -; v_call: TRBV20-1; clone_size: many; cdr3_aa: CSASGRRTYNEQFF; cdr3_nt: TGCAGTGCTTCCGGCAGGCGAACTTACAATGAGCAGTTCTTC
j_call: TRBJ2-1; d_call: TRBD2; v_call: TRBV4-1; clone_size: -; cdr3_aa: CASSPGLAVTYNEQFF; cdr3_nt: TGCGCCAGCAGCCCGGGACTAGCGGTTACCTACAATGAGCAGTTCTTC
j_call: TRBJ1-5; d_call: -; v_call: TRBV12-3/TRBV12-4; clone_size: many; cdr3_aa: CASSLGGQPQHF; cdr3_nt: TGTGCCAGCAGTTTAGGGGGTCAGCCCCAGCATTTT
j_call: TRBJ1-2; d_call: -; v_call: TRBV5-1; clone_size: many; cdr3_aa: CASSTGLDFYGYTF; cdr3_nt: TGCGCCAGCAGCACTGGACTGGATTTCTATGGCTACACCTTC
j_call: TRBJ2-1; d_call: TRBD2; v_call: TRBV12-3/TRBV12-4; clone_size: -; cdr3_aa: CASSFPNYRLAGGEGEQFF; cdr3_nt: TGTGCCAGCAGTTTCCCAAACTACCGACTAGCGGGAGGAGAGGGTGAGCAGTTCTTC
j_call: TRBJ1-1; d_call: TRBD1; v_call: TRBV28; clone_size: many; cdr3_aa: CASSLWGQGNTEAFF; cdr3_nt: TGTGCCAGCAGTTTATGGGGACAGGGGAACACTGAAGCTTTCTTT
j_call: TRBJ1-1; d_call: -; v_call: TRBV29-1; clone_size: medium-sized; cdr3_aa: CSVPDRAYHAFF; cdr3_nt: TGCAGCGTTCCGGACCGGGCCTATCATGCTTTCTTT
j_call: TRBJ2-7; d_call: TRBD2; v_call: TRBV5-1; clone_size: few; cdr3_aa: CASSPGTSGRAEQYF; cdr3_nt: TGCGCCAGCAGCCCTGGGACTAGCGGGAGGGCCGAGCAGTACTTC
j_call: TRBJ1-1; d_call: TRBD1; v_call: TRBV12-3/TRBV12-4; clone_size: large; cdr3_aa: CASSQWTGSREAFF; cdr3_nt: TGTGCCAGCAGTCAGTGGACAGGGTCCCGTGAAGCTTTCTTT
j_call: TRBJ2-2; d_call: -; v_call: TRBV29-1; clone_size: many; cdr3_aa: CSVDVSYTGELFF; cdr3_nt: TGCAGCGTTGATGTATCATACACCGGGGAGCTGTTTTTT
j_call: TRBJ1-3; d_call: -; v_call: TRBV20-1; clone_size: medium-sized; cdr3_aa: CSARDQQVSGNTIYF; cdr3_nt: TGCAGTGCTAGAGATCAGCAGGTCTCTGGAAACACCATATATTTT
j_call: TRBJ1-1; d_call: TRBD1; v_call: TRBV28; clone_size: many; cdr3_aa: CASSLDRGKEAFF; cdr3_nt: TGTGCCAGCAGTTTGGACAGGGGGAAAGAAGCTTTCTTT
j_call: TRBJ2-7; d_call: -; v_call: TRBV28; clone_size: large; cdr3_aa: CASSPSFSLSYEQYF; cdr3_nt: TGTGCCAGCAGTCCCAGTTTCTCCTTATCTTACGAGCAGTACTTC
j_call: TRBJ2-5; d_call: -; v_call: TRBV28; clone_size: medium-sized; cdr3_aa: CASSSRTFSAWTQYF; cdr3_nt: TGTGCCAGCAGTTCTCGGACATTTTCTGCTTGGACCCAGTACTTC
j_call: TRBJ2-3; d_call: -; v_call: TRBV5-1; clone_size: medium-sized; cdr3_aa: CASSLAGTSTDTQYF; cdr3_nt: TGCGCCAGCAGCTTGGCCGGGACTAGCACAGATACGCAGTATTTT
j_call: TRBJ1-5; d_call: -; v_call: TRBV6-1; clone_size: medium-sized; cdr3_aa: CASSESPRQPQHF; cdr3_nt: TGTGCCAGCAGTGAATCGCCGCGGCAGCCCCAGCATTTT
j_call: TRBJ2-2; d_call: TRBD1; v_call: TRBV7-9; clone_size: many; cdr3_aa: CASSPDRGYTGELFF; cdr3_nt: TGTGCCAGCAGCCCCGACAGGGGTTATACCGGGGAGCTGTTTTTT
j_call: TRBJ1-2; d_call: TRBD1; v_call: TRBV20-1; clone_size: medium-sized; cdr3_aa: CSARDIDRGRGSYGYTF; cdr3_nt: TGCAGTGCTAGAGATATAGACAGGGGGCGCGGGAGCTATGGCTACACCTTC
j_call: TRBJ1-1; d_call: -; v_call: TRBV12-3/TRBV12-4; clone_size: many; cdr3_aa: CASSFLQPGTEAFF; cdr3_nt: TGTGCCAGCAGTTTTCTACAGCCCGGGACTGAAGCTTTCTTT
j_call: TRBJ2-1; d_call: -; v_call: TRBV19; clone_size: medium-sized; cdr3_aa: CASSIRTSGVSTRYNEQFF; cdr3_nt: TGTGCCAGTAGTATAAGGACCTCGGGAGTTTCGACCAGGTACAATGAGCAGTTCTTC
j_call: TRBJ1-5; d_call: -; v_call: TRBV4-3; clone_size: medium-sized; cdr3_aa: CASSQDFGNHQPQHF; cdr3_nt: TGCGCCAGCAGCCAAGATTTCGGCAACCATCAGCCCCAGCATTTT
j_call: TRBJ2-7; d_call: TRBD1; v_call: TRBV7-6; clone_size: medium-sized; cdr3_aa: CASSTRQGDYEQYF; cdr3_nt: TGTGCCAGCAGCACCCGACAGGGTGACTACGAGCAGTACTTC
j_call: TRBJ2-1; d_call: TRBD2; v_call: TRBV13; clone_size: many; cdr3_aa: CASSASLAGKSNEQFF; cdr3_nt: TGTGCCAGCAGCGCATCCCTAGCGGGAAAAAGCAATGAGCAGTTCTTC
j_call: TRBJ2-7; d_call: TRBD2; v_call: TRBV6-2/TRBV6-3; clone_size: -; cdr3_aa: CASSGRLAGARLSYEQYF; cdr3_nt: TGTGCCAGCAGTGGTCGACTAGCGGGAGCCCGTCTCTCCTACGAGCAGTACTTC
j_call: TRBJ1-2; d_call: -; v_call: TRBV6-6; clone_size: many; cdr3_aa: CASIQDSFGYTF; cdr3_nt: TGTGCCAGCATTCAGGACAGTTTTGGCTACACCTTC
j_call: TRBJ2-7; d_call: -; v_call: TRBV24-1; clone_size: many; cdr3_aa: CATSLMGYEQYF; cdr3_nt: TGTGCCACCAGTCTCATGGGCTACGAGCAGTACTTC
j_call: TRBJ2-2; d_call: -; v_call: TRBV11-2; clone_size: large; cdr3_aa: CASSLSHGTGELFF; cdr3_nt: TGTGCCAGCAGCTTAAGCCATGGGACCGGGGAGCTGTTTTTT